This T cell receptor beta chain is from a study of untreated major depressive disorder. The study's findings and limits: TRBV05-01 (Vbeta 5.1) usage was higher in CD4+ T cells of depressed patients than controls.

Depression in patients ranged from moderate to severe. Germline values: CDR1 MGHRA, CDR2 YSYEKL. The CDR3 runs 17 residues. V was clipped by 1 base and J by 0 bases, with 12 bases between them. Note on this clone: Its antigen is still unknown.

The protocol was immunoSEQ multiplex PCR, while the TCRdb copy is restricted to in-frame clones and leaves out a portion. There are about 20,000 clones in the sample; roughly 90% occur only once, and about 0.55% lies in the top ten. The TCR was taken from a woman in her thirties or forties with major depressive disorder. The sample comprised CD4+ T cells from PBMCs. The chain links TRBV4-1 to TRBJ1-4, with D unresolved. CDR3 residues: CASSQVSADATNEKLFF. As DNA, the CDR3 is TGCGCCAGCAGCCAAGTGTCGGCAGATGCAACTAATGAAAAACTGTTTTTT.